The present entry profiles one TCR beta chain with its context. The CDR3 sequence is 14 residues long. Trimming cost V 2 bases and J 2 bases, with 9 bases left between them. Germline CDR1 is SGHVS and CDR2 is FQNEAQ. Primers: 60 Vbeta forward and 13 Jbeta reverse. Produced via immunoSEQ multiplex PCR; TCRdb's table is partial and in-frame only. In the table there are 250,000 or so clones, about 93% of which are singletons. The data derive from a study of cytomegalovirus exposure and HLA in healthy donors. The sequence came from a girl under 10 years old in good health and CMV-seronegative. This chain connects TRBV7-8 to TRBJ1-1; D gene uncertain. The sample taken for sequencing was PBMCs. The CDR3 here is CASSLLEGNTEAFF. The CDR3 DNA is TGTGCCAGCAGCTTATTAGAGGGAAACACTGAAGCTTTCTTT.